The 19 T cell receptor beta chains below come from one sample, sequenced in a study of cytomegalovirus exposure and HLA in healthy donors. The data were produced by immunoSEQ multiplex PCR, yet TCRdb's version contains in-frame clones alone and is incomplete. Of roughly 58,000 clones detected, over 75% appear once; the ten largest clones hold 3%. Sequencing was carried out using PBMCs. Receptor source: a young man in good health and CMV-seronegative.

The rearrangement joins TRBV9 to TRBJ1-5; 8 nucleotides line up with TRBD1. There are 14 residues in the CDR3. The V gene's germline CDR1 is SGDLS and CDR2 YYNGEE. Trimming took 3 bases from V and 2 from J; bases not matched to a gene: 1. The DNA of the CDR3 is TGTGCCAGCAGCGAGGGACAGGGCAATCAGCCCCAGCATTTT. Its translation: CASSEGQGNQPQHF.

This chain uses TRBV5-6 with TRBJ2-1; possibly TRBD2 for D (6 bases). There are 17 residues in the CDR3. The germline CDR1 and CDR2 sequences are SGHDT and YYEEEE. V gave up 4 bases and J gave up 6 bases, with 23 bases separating them. The chain's CDR3 is CASSRKIRGKVFNEQFF. The CDR3 DNA follows: TGTGCCAGCAGCCGCAAGATTCGCGGGAAAGTCTTCAATGAGCAGTTCTTC.

The chain has TRBV29-1 and TRBJ1-5; D gene unclear. Germline V lookup: CDR1 SQVTM, CDR2 ANQGSEA. The CDR3 is made up of 13 amino acids. V lost 6 bases and J 2 bases, leaving 11 bases between the germline ends. This chain's CDR3 is CSVVPGGNQPQHF. Here the CDR3 DNA reads TGCAGCGTCGTTCCCGGGGGCAATCAGCCCCAGCATTTT.

This rearrangement joins TRBV5-1 to TRBJ1-1; 7 nucleotides agree with TRBD1. Germline assignment: CDR1 SGHRS and CDR2 YFSETQ. This CDR3 has 14 residues. J was trimmed by 4 bases and V by 0 bases; bases with no gene match: 3. This CDR3 is CASSLEQGFTEAFF. CDR3 in DNA: TGCGCCAGCAGCTTGGAACAGGGGTTCACTGAAGCTTTCTTT.

Written as DNA, the CDR3 is TGTGCCAGCAGCTTAGGGGCAGGGGGACAGCCCCAGCATTTT. This encodes CASSLGAGGQPQHF. This chain links TRBV7-2 with TRBJ1-5, with 7 nucleotides matching TRBD1. CDR1 is SGHTA, CDR2 FQGNSA, per germline. The length of the CDR3 is 14 residues. Germline trimming cut 1 base from V and 7 bases from J; bases unmatched to any gene: 4.

The V gene is TRBV18, the J gene TRBJ1-1; D perhaps matches TRBD1 (5 bases). The V end was cut by 2 bases, the J end by 0 bases, with 7 bases between. CDR1 and CDR2 (germline): KGHSH, LQKENI. The length of the CDR3 is 14 residues. The CDR3 protein is CASSPSGVNTEAFF. In nucleotides, the CDR3 is TGTGCCAGCTCACCATCGGGGGTGAACACTGAAGCTTTCTTT.

The V gene is TRBV12-5, the J gene TRBJ1-1; D remains ambiguous. The CDR3 covers 15 residues. Germline V gene data show CDR1 as LGHNT and CDR2 as FRNRAP. Trimming pared 2 bases from V and 2 bases from J, leaving 12 bases between. The CDR3 nucleotides read TGTGCTAGTGGTTTGAGCGTAGCCGCAAACACTGAAGCTTTCTTT. This gives the protein CASGLSVAANTEAFF.

The V call is TRBV30, the J call TRBJ1-4; the match to TRBD1 covers 7 bases. Trimming removed 3 bases from V and 10 bases from J; junction bases left unmatched: 8. The CDR3 runs 13 residues. Per the germline V gene, CDR1 is GTSNPN and CDR2 is SVGIG (reference sequence). This CDR3 reads CAWRWTGGGKLFF. CDR3 coding DNA: TGTGCCTGGAGGTGGACAGGTGGGGGAAAACTGTTTTTT. The full variable domain, rest sourced from reference TRBV30 and TRBJ1-4, is SQTIHQWPATLVQPVGSPLSLECTVEGTSNPNLYWYRQAAGRGLQLLFYSVGIGQISSEVPQNLSASRPQDRQFILSSKKLLLSDSGFYLCAWRWTGGGKLFFGSGTQLSVL.

The CDR3 DNA reads TGCAGCGTTGCCAGCAGGGAAGGAGTCACTGAAGCTTTCTTT. Protein product: CSVASREGVTEAFF. The chain has TRBV29-1 and TRBJ1-1, with a weak D call TRBD1 (5 bases). This CDR3 region has 14 residues. CDR1 SQVTM and CDR2 ANQGSEA come from the germline V gene. Trimming left V 4 bases short and J 4 bases short, with 16 bases between. The variable domain in full, completed from reference TRBV29-1 and TRBJ1-1, reads SAVISQKPSRDICQRGTSLTIQCQVDSQVTMMFWYRQQPGQSLTLIATANQGSEATYESGFVIDKFPISRPNLTFSTLTVSNMSPEDSSIYLCSVASREGVTEAFFGQGTRLTVV.

V is TRBV28 and J is TRBJ2-1; 10 nucleotides match TRBD2. V lost 10 bases to trimming and J lost 7 bases; unmatched junction nucleotides: 10. Germline V gives CDR1 MDHEN, CDR2 SYDVKM. This CDR3 has 14 residues. CDR3 in DNA: TGTGCCACCTCGGAAGCGGGAGGGTTGAATGAGCAGTTCTTC. It specifies CATSEAGGLNEQFF. The entire variable domain, with the rest obtained from reference TRBV28 and TRBJ2-1, is as follows: DVKVTQSSRYLVKRTGEKVFLECVQDMDHENMFWYRQDPGLGLRLIYFSYDVKMKEKGDIPEGYSVSREKKERFSLILESASTNQTSMYLCATSEAGGLNEQFFGPGTRLTVL.

This chain uses TRBV2 with TRBJ2-5; 13 bases are shared with TRBD2. This CDR3 contains 16 residues. Unmatched junction bases numbered 9, after V lost 6 bases and J lost 5 bases. Looked up from germline, CDR1 is SNHLY and CDR2 is FYNNEI. Here the CDR3 reads CASSAGLAGEWETQYF. The CDR3 DNA follows: TGTGCCAGCAGCGCCGGACTAGCGGGAGAATGGGAGACCCAGTACTTC.

V and J are TRBV5-4 and TRBJ1-2; TRBD1 aligns across 7 bases. This CDR3 has 15 residues. V dropped 4 bases and J dropped 4; count of bases not matched to a gene: 10. The germline gives CDR1 SGHNT, CDR2 YYREEE (reference sequence). The CDR3 DNA reads TGTGCCAGCAGCCCAGGGGGAGCAGCCTCCTATGGCTACACCTTC. This sequence encodes CASSPGGAASYGYTF.

The chain uses TRBV10-3 and TRBJ1-3; TRBD1 matches at 9 bases. CDR3 length: 15 residues. Germline assignment: CDR1 ENHRY and CDR2 SYGVKD. The J segment lost 6 bases and the V segment lost 8 bases, leaving 11 bases of the junction unmatched. The CDR3 loop is CAIGRGQGSENTIYF. CDR3 DNA: TGTGCCATCGGGAGAGGACAGGGGAGCGAAAACACCATATATTTT.

The rearrangement uses TRBV4-2 and TRBJ2-7; maybe TRBD2 (5 bases). The CDR3 sequence is 15 residues long. Trimming stripped 4 bases from V and 0 bases from J, with 13 bases between. Germline values: CDR1 LGHNA, CDR2 YNFKEQ. CDR3 in DNA: TGTGCCAGCAGCCGTGGCGGGCCGAGCTCCTACGAGCAGTACTTC. Its translation: CASSRGGPSSYEQYF.

The J gene is TRBJ2-2, the V gene TRBV28; 10 bases fit TRBD2. The junction had 7 bases not matched to a gene; V was cut back by 3 bases and J by 6 bases. CDR1 is MDHEN and CDR2 is SYDVKM in the germline V gene. This CDR3 contains 16 residues. The CDR3 DNA follows: TGTGCCAGCAGTTTTGTAGCGGGAGGTTTGGCCGGGGAGCTGTTTTTT. Encoded protein: CASSFVAGGLAGELFF.

The V and J genes are TRBV30 and TRBJ2-1, with TRBD2 matching over 10 bases. Germline V CDR1 and CDR2: GTSNPN, SVGIG (reference sequence). With V trimmed by 4 bases and J by 1 base, 1 base remained unmatched. The CDR3 length is 14 residues. The CDR3 is CAWTSGGSYNEQFF. DNA for the CDR3: TGTGCCTGGACTAGCGGGGGTTCCTACAATGAGCAGTTCTTC.

The chain recombines TRBV9 with TRBJ2-6; a weak D match, TRBD2 (6 bases). The CDR3 totals 15 residues. V was cut by 2 bases and J by 2 bases, with 8 bases left in between. CDR1 and CDR2 from the germline V gene are SGDLS and YYNGEE. CDR3 sequence reads: CASSVSGAGANVLTF. CDR3 bases: TGTGCCAGCAGCGTGTCGGGGGCTGGGGCCAACGTCCTGACTTTC.

V gene TRBV7-2 combines with J gene TRBJ2-1; 10 bases agree with TRBD2. From germline, CDR1 is SGHTA and CDR2 FQGNSA. The V segment lost 5 bases and the J segment 5 bases; nucleotides outside the gene matches: 6. This CDR3 comprises 15 residues. CDR3 nucleotides: TGTGCCAGCAGCGCCGGACTAGCGGCCAACAATGAGCAGTTCTTC. Its protein product is CASSAGLAANNEQFF.

The gene calls are TRBV6-6 and TRBJ2-5, with 9 bases matching TRBD1. Per germline, CDR1 MNHNY and CDR2 SVGAGI (reference sequence). There are 16 residues in the CDR3. V trimming: 2 bases; J trimming: 2 bases; junction bases outside the gene matches: 6. CDR3 nucleotide sequence: TGTGCCAGCAGTTACCCGGGACAGGGCCTTCAAGAGACCCAGTACTTC. Its protein product is CASSYPGQGLQETQYF.